This T cell receptor beta chain was recovered during a study of T cell responses to AZD1222 COVID-19 vaccine. Sequenced by immunoSEQ multiplex PCR; TCRdb stores in-frame clones only, minus some. The top ten hold roughly 1.3% of the sample, which has around 100,000 clones, about 92% seen once. Germline values: CDR1 SGHNT, CDR2 YENEEA. CDR3 size: 16 residues. V gave up 8 bases and J gave up 2 bases, with 19 bases separating them. This clonotype originated in an adult in good health. This sample comprised peripheral blood, obtained on day 0 of AZD1222 vaccination. J is TRBJ2-1 and V is TRBV11-3; D possibly matches TRBD1 or TRBD2 (5 bases each). CDR3 sequence (DNA): TGTGCCAGCTCCCCGAGCCAGAGGGGCCCCTACAATGAGCAGTTCTTC. Translation: CASSPSQRGPYNEQFF.